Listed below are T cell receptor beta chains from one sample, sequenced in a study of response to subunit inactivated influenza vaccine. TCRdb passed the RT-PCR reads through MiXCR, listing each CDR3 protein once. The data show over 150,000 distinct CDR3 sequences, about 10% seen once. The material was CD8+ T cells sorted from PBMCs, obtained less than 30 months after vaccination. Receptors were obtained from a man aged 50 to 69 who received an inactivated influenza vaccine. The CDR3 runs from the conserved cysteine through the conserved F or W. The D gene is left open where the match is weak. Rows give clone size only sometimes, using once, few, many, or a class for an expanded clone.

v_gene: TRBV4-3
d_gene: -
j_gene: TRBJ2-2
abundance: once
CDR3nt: TGCGCCAGCAGCCAAGCCTGGAACACCGGGGAGCTGTTTTTT
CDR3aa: CASSQAWNTGELFF

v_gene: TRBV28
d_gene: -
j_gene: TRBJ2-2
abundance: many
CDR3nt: TGTGCCAGCAGTTTACTGGGACGAATAACCGGGGAGCTGTTTTTT
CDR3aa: CASSLLGRITGELFF

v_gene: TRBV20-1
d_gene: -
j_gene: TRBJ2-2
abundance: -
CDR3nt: TGCAGTGCTAGAGATATTCAGGAAATATTAACCGGGGAGCTGTTTTTT
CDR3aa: CSARDIQEILTGELFF

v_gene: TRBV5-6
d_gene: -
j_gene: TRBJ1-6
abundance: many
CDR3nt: TGTGCCAGCAGCTGGGCCTATCTAGGCCAAGACTCACCCCTCCACTTT
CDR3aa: CASSWAYLGQDSPLHF

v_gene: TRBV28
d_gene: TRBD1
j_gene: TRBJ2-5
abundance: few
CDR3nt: TGTGCCAGCAGTCGCTTAGACCCGACAGGGCTGGAGACCCAGTACTTC
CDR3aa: CASSRLDPTGLETQYF

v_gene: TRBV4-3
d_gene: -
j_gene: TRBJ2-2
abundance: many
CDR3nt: TGCGCCAGCAGCCAATCCGGACTGAACACCGGGGAGCTGTTTTTT
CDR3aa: CASSQSGLNTGELFF

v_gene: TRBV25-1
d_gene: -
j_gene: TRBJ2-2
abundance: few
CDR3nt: TGTGCCAGCAGTGCTCAGGGACGGCGGGGCTCCGGGGAGCTGTTTTTT
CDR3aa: CASSAQGRRGSGELFF

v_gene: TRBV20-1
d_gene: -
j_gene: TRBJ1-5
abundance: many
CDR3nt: TGCAGTGCTAGACAGGCATCCCATAGCAATCAGCCCCAGCATTTT
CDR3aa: CSARQASHSNQPQHF

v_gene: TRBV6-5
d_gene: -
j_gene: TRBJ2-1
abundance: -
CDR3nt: TGTGCCAGCAGTTACTCGATTGCTAGCCCTAGCTCCTACAATGAGCAGTTCTTC
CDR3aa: CASSYSIASPSSYNEQFF

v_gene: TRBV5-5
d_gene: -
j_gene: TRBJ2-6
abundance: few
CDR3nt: TGTGCCAGCAGTGGGGCCGTTCTTCTTTCTGGGGCCAACGTCCTGACTTTC
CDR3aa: CASSGAVLLSGANVLTF

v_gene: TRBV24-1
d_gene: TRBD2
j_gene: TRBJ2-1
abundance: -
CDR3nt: TGTGCCACCAGTGATCAGTCGGGACTAGCGGGAGTGGGCAATGAGCAGTTCTTC
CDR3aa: CATSDQSGLAGVGNEQFF

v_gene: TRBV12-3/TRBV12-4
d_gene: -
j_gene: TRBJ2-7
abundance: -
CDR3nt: TGTGCCAGCAGTGTAGGCAGGGGCCCCCTTTACGAGCAGTACTTC
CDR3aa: CASSVGRGPLYEQYF

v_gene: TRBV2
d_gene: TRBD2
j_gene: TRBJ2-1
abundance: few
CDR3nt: TGTGCCATTAACCAATTCGGGACTAGCGGGGTAATCTACAATGAGCAGTTCTTC
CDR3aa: CAINQFGTSGVIYNEQFF

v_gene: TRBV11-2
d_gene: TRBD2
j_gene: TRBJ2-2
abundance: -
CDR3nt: TGTGCCAGCAGCACTAGCGGGGCCTACACCGGGGAGCTGTTTTTT
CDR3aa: CASSTSGAYTGELFF

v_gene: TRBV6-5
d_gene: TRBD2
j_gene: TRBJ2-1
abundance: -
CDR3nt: TGTGCCAGCAGTTACGTGGTAGCGGGGAGCTTGGGTGAGCAGTTCTTC
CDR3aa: CASSYVVAGSLGEQFF

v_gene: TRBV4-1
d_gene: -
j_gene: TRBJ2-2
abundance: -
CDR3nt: TGCGCCAGCAGCCAGCAGGGGAGCGGGGCGAACACCGGGGAGCTGTTTTTT
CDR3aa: CASSQQGSGANTGELFF

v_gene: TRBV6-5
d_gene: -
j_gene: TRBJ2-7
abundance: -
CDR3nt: TGTGCCAGCAGTTATTACGTAGACAGAAGCTACGACGAGCAGTACTTC
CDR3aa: CASSYYVDRSYDEQYF

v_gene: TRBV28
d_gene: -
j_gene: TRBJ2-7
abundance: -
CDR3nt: TGTGCCAGCAGTTCGGGACACCACTACGAGCAGTACTTC
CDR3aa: CASSSGHHYEQYF

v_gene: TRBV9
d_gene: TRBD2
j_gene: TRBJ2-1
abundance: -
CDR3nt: TGTGCCAGCAGCGTAGATCTAGCGGGTATAGTCAATGAGCAGTTCTTC
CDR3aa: CASSVDLAGIVNEQFF

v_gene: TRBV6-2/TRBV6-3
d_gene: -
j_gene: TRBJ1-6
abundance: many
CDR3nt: TGTGCCAGCAGCGTCAGGGTTTCACCCCTCCACTTT
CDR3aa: CASSVRVSPLHF

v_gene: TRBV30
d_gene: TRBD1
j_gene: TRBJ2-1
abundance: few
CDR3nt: TGTGCCTGGTCTGTTGGGACAGGATTTTACCATGAGCAGTTCTTC
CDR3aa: CAWSVGTGFYHEQFF

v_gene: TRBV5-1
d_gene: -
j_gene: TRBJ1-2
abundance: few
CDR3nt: TGCGCCAGCAGCTCAGGGTCGGGCCACTATGGCTACACCTTC
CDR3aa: CASSSGSGHYGYTF

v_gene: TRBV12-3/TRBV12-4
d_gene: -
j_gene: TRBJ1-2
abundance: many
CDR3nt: TGTGCCAGCAGTTTAGAAGGGACTCCCCACTATGGCTACACCTTC
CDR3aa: CASSLEGTPHYGYTF

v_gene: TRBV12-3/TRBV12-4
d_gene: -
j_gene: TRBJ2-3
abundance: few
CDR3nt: TGTGCCAGCAGCCCTGGAGTAGGGGGGCGAGATACGCAGTATTTT
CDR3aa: CASSPGVGGRDTQYF

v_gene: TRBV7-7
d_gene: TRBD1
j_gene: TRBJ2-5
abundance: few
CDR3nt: TGTGCCAGCAGCTTAGGTACAGGGACAGGGGAGACCCAGTACTTC
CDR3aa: CASSLGTGTGETQYF

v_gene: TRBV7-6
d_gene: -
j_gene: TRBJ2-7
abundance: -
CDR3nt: TGTGCCAGCAGCTTGTCCGACGGGAACTACGAGCAGTACTTC
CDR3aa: CASSLSDGNYEQYF

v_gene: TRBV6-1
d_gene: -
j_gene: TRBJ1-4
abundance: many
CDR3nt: TGTGCCAGCAGTACCTTCAAGGCAACTAATGAAAAACTGTTTTTT
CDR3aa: CASSTFKATNEKLFF

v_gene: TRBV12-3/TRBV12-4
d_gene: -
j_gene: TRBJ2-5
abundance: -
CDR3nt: TGTGCCAGCAGTTTACTCAGGGCAGTGGAGACCCAGTACTTC
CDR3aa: CASSLLRAVETQYF

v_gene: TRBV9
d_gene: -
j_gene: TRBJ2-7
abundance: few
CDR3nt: TGTGCCAGCAGCGTAGCGGGGCCAGGGCCTAACTACGAGCAGTACTTC
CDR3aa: CASSVAGPGPNYEQYF

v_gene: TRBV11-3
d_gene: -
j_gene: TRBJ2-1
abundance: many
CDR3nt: TGTGCCAGCAGCTTAGAATCACCTGGATACAATGAGCAGTTCTTC
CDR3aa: CASSLESPGYNEQFF

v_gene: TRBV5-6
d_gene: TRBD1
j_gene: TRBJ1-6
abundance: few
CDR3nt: TGTGCCAGCAGCTTATCGAGACAGGGGTGGTCATCACCCCTCCACTTT
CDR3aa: CASSLSRQGWSSPLHF

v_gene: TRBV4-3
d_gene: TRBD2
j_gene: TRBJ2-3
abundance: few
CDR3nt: TGCGCCAGCAGCCAAGTAGAAGCGGGGGACGTACCTAGCACAGATACGCAGTATTTT
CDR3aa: CASSQVEAGDVPSTDTQYF

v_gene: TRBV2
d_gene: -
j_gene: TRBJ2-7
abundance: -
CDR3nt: TGTGCCAGCTTGGGCTTTGGGCAGTACTTC
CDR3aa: CASLGFGQYF

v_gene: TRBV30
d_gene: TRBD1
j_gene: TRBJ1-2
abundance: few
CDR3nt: TGTGCCTGGACCGGACAGGGGCTGGGGTATGGCTACACCTTC
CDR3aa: CAWTGQGLGYGYTF

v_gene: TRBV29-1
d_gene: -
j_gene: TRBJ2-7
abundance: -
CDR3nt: TGCAGCGTTAGTGCGGGCGCTTCCTACGAGCAGTACTTC
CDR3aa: CSVSAGASYEQYF

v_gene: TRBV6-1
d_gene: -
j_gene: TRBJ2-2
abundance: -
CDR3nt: TGTGCCAGCGGAAGAGCGGGTTTTTCGAACACCGGGGGGCTGTTTTTT
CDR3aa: CASGRAGFSNTGGLFF

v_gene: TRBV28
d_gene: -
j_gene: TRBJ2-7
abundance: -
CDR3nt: TGTGCCAGCAGTCCCCTTCGATCGGGCCGGTACTACGAGCAGTACTTC
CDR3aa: CASSPLRSGRYYEQYF

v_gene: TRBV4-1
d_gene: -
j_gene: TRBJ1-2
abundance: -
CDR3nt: TGCGCCAGCAGCCGCGCCGGGACACAAAACTATGGCTACACCTTC
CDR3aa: CASSRAGTQNYGYTF

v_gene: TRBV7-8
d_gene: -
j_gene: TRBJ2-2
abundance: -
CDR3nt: TGTGCCAGCCCCTCGGGCATCTTGACGGAGAACACCGGGGAGCTGTTTTTT
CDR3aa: CASPSGILTENTGELFF

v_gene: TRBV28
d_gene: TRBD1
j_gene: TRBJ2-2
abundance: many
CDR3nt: TGTGCCAGCAGTTACAGGGGGCTGGTTACCGGGGAGCTGTTTTTT
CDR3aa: CASSYRGLVTGELFF

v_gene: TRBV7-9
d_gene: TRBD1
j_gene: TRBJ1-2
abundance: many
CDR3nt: TGTGCCAGCAGCATCCCGGGACAGGGAAATGGCTACACCTTC
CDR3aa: CASSIPGQGNGYTF

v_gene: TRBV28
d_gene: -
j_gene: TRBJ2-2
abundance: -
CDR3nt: TGTGCCAGCAGTCCGCCCCCCGTTCCGGCGGCGAACACCGGGGAGCTGTTTTTT
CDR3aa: CASSPPPVPAANTGELFF

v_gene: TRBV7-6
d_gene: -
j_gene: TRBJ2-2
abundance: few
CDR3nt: TGTGCCAGCAGCTTAGAGAGGGTTGACACCGGGGAGCTGTTTTTT
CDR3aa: CASSLERVDTGELFF

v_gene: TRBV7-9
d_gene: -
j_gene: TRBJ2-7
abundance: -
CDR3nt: TGTGCCAGCAGCACCTCTAGGGGTTTCGAGTACTTC
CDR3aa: CASSTSRGFEYF

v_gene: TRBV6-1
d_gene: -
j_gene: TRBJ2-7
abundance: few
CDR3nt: TGTGCCAGCGGACGTTCCTACGAGCAGTACTTC
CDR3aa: CASGRSYEQYF

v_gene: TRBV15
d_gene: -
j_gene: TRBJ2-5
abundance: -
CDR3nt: TGTGCCACCAGCAGGCCGGTAACGGGCCTCCAAGAGACCCAGTACTTC
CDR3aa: CATSRPVTGLQETQYF

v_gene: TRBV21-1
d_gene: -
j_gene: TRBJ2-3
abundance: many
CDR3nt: TGTGCCAGCAGCAAAGCGGAAAGGGGTGTGGCAGATACGCAGTATTTT
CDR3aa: CASSKAERGVADTQYF

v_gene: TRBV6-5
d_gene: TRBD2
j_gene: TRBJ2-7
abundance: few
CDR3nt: TGTGCCAGCAGTTCTGGGACTAGCGGGCGCTACGAGCAGTACTTC
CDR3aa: CASSSGTSGRYEQYF

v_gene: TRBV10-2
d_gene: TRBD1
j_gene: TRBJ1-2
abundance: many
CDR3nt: TGCGCCAGCAGTGAAGAAGTTGGGACAGGGCGAAGAGGCTACACCTTC
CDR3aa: CASSEEVGTGRRGYTF

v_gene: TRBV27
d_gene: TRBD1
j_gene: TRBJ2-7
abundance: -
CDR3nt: TGTGCCAGCAGTGCCGTGACAGGGGGTTTCGGGCAGTACTTC
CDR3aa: CASSAVTGGFGQYF

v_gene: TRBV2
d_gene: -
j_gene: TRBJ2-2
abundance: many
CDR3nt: TGTGCCAGCAGTCTGCCCCTCACCGGGGAGCTGTTTTTT
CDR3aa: CASSLPLTGELFF

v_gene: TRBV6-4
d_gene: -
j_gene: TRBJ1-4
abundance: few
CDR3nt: TGTGCCAGCAGTACCGACATGATTAATGAAAAACTGTTTTTT
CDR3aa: CASSTDMINEKLFF

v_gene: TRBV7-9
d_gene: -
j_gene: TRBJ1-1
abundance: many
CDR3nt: TGTGCCAGCAGCTTAGTGTACACTGAAGCTTTCTTT
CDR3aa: CASSLVYTEAFF

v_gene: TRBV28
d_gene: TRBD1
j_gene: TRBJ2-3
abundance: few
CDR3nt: TGTGCCAGCAACCTAATACCGGGACAGGGACCAGATACGCAGTATTTT
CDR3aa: CASNLIPGQGPDTQYF

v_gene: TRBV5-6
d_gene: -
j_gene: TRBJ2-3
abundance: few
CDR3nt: TGTGCCAGCAGCCATACAGGGGGGGCAGATACGCAGTATTTT
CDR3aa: CASSHTGGADTQYF

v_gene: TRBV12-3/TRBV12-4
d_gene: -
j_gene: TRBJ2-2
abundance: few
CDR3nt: TGTGCCAGCAGTCCAACCCTGAAAGACGGGGAGCTGTTTTTT
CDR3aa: CASSPTLKDGELFF